This TCR beta chain was documented in a study of identifying expanded T cells in peripheral blood. As regards this clone: Its antigen is as yet unknown.

During the collection period, no donor immune events like infections were recorded. The CDR3 consists of 13 residues. V lost 1 base and J lost 0, with 4 bases in between. CDR1 and CDR2 from the germline V gene are LGHNA and YNFKEQ. Repertoires were generated with immunoSEQ multiplex PCR, while TCRdb's copy carries only in-frame clones and drops some. Of 51,000 or so clones in the sample, around 82% were seen once. General study results and limits: Two-week clone count variance significantly increased as total template count grew. Differentially abundant clones: roughly 1.2 between replicates, about 15 at around 15 days, under 25 at four.

Sequencing input: blood. This chain joins TRBV4-2 and TRBJ2-7; no firm D call. The clonotype was recovered from a person aged 18-70 years in good health. CDR3 sequence: CASSQAGSYEQYF. The CDR3 DNA reads as TGTGCCAGCAGCCAAGCTGGCTCCTACGAGCAGTACTTC.